This TCR beta chain was observed in a study of cytomegalovirus exposure and HLA in healthy donors. Whole-study results and caveats: When analyzed later, a missense DCLRE1C variant was found to be linked to TCR beta V- and J-gene trimming. Only CMV serostatus was available as immune exposure information.

Researchers ran the PCR with 60 Vbeta and 13 Jbeta primers. Measured with immunoSEQ multiplex PCR; TCRdb has only the in-frame clones, and not every one. The sample consists of approximately 150,000 clones, 70% to 80% of them appearing once. Concerning this clone: What it binds is not known.

This CDR3 contains 14 residues. The ends lost 5 bases at V and 9 bases at J; junction bases unmatched: 7. Germline V gene data show CDR1 as MNHNS and CDR2 as SASEGT. This sequence joins TRBV6-1 and TRBJ2-1, with 10 bases matching TRBD2. This receptor was identified in a man aged 35 to 55 in good health and CMV-seronegative. The material sequenced was PBMCs. The CDR3 protein is CASSHSGGAGEQFF. The CDR3, as DNA: TGTGCCAGCAGTCACAGCGGGGGGGCCGGTGAGCAGTTCTTC.